These 7 T cell receptor beta chains were sequenced from one sample in a study of long-term antiretroviral therapy in people with HIV (dated by TCRdb to between 2020 and 2023). The immunoSEQ hsTCRB v3.0 assay was used at survey level resolution for TRB variable region sequencing. Not all clones reach the TCRdb copy of this immuneACCESS table, which keeps in-frame sequences only. Checked studies attribute under half of the gap to unresolved V genes and leave the rest unexplained. This sample is represented by 13,000 or so clones; 80% of them were singletons. The ten largest clones capture approximately 14% of the sample. This sample comprised unsorted PBMCs, obtained 3.2 years before starting antiretroviral therapy. The origin of the receptors is a man in his forties with HIV.

The chain couples TRBV6-6 to TRBJ2-1; no firm D call. CDR1 and CDR2 from the germline V gene are MNHNY and SVGAGI (reference sequence). V was shortened by 5 bases and J by 7 bases, with 12 bases between the two germline ends. The CDR3 is 13 amino acids. For the CDR3, the DNA is TGTGCCAGCAGTGATACTGGCAGGAATGAGCAGTTCTTC. Its translation is CASSDTGRNEQFF.

The gene calls are TRBV21-1 and TRBJ2-3. TRBV21-1 has pseudogene status. The CDR3 contains 13 residues. DNA for the CDR3: TGTGCCAGCAGCAGGGGGATCTGGGATACGCAGTATTTT. Translating gives CASSRGIWDTQYF.

CDR3: CASSSGQVGGQPQHF. CDR3 bases: TGTGCCAGCAGTTCGGGACAGGTGGGAGGTCAGCCCCAGCATTTT. This chain uses TRBV27 with TRBJ1-5; 8 bases are a match to TRBD1. There are 15 residues in the CDR3. Germline lookup yields CDR1 MNHEY and CDR2 SMNVEV (reference sequence). The trim removed 4 bases at V and 6 bases at J, leaving 8 bases unmatched.

This chain connects TRBV9 to TRBJ1-1; 11 nucleotides match TRBD1. Germline V lookup: CDR1 SGDLS, CDR2 YYNGEE. There are 17 residues in the CDR3. Trimming took 0 bases from V and 4 from J; bases not matched to a gene: 8. Here the CDR3 DNA reads TGTGCCAGCAGCGTAGGCCCCTTGGACAGGGGGCCCACTGAAGCTTTCTTT. Residues: CASSVGPLDRGPTEAFF.

This clone was seen just once. V is TRBV27 and J is TRBJ1-2; D unresolved. The V end was cut by 2 bases, the J end by 8 bases, with 12 bases between. CDR3 length: 13 residues. CDR1 MNHEY and CDR2 SMNVEV come from the germline V gene (reference sequence). The chain's CDR3 is CASSLTASGGYTF. For the CDR3, the DNA is TGTGCCAGCAGTTTAACGGCCTCTGGGGGCTACACCTTC.

The chain couples TRBV5-1 to TRBJ2-7; 7 nucleotides align to TRBD1. This CDR3 has 15 residues. Germline assignment: CDR1 SGHRS and CDR2 YFSETQ. The V gene end was trimmed by 2 bases and the J gene end by 1 base; junction bases not matched to a gene: 6. The CDR3 bases are TGCGCCAGCAGCTTCAAGGACAGGTCTTCCTACGAGCAGTACTTC. It specifies CASSFKDRSSYEQYF.

The chain couples TRBV5-1 to TRBJ2-7; D is uncertain. V was trimmed by 0 bases and J by 3 bases, leaving 4 bases between them. In germline, CDR1 is SGHRS, CDR2 YFSETQ. There are 12 residues in the CDR3. CDR3 DNA: TGCGCCAGCAGCTTGGAGGGCTACGAGCAGTACTTC. It encodes CASSLEGYEQYF.